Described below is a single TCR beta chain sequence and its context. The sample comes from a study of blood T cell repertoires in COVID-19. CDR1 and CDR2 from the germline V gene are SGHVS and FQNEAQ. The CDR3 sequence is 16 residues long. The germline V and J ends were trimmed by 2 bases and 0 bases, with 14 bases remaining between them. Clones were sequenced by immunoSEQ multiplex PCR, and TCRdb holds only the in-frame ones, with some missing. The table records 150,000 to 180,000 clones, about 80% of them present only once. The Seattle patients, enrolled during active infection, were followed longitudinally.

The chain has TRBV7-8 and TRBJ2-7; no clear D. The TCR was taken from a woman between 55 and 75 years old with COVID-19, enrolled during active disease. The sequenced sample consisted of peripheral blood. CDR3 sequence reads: CASSLKVRHNSYEQYF. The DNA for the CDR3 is TGTGCCAGCAGCTTAAAGGTCCGACACAACTCCTACGAGCAGTACTTC.